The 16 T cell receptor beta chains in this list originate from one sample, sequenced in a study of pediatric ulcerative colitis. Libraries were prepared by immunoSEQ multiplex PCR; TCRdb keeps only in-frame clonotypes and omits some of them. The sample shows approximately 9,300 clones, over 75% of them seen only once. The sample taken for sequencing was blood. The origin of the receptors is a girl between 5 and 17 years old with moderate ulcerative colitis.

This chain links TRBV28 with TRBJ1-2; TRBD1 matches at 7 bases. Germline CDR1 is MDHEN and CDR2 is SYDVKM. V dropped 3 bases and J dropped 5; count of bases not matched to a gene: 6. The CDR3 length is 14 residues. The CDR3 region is CASSFGQEAYGYTF. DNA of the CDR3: TGTGCCAGCAGTTTCGGACAGGAAGCTTATGGCTACACCTTC.

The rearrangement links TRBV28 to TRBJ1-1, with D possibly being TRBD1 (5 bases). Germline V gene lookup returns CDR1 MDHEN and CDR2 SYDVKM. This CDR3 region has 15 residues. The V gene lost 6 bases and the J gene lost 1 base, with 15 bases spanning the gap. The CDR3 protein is CASRGMRGGNTEAFF. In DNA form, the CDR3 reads TGTGCCAGCAGGGGGATGAGGGGCGGGAACACTGAAGCTTTCTTT.

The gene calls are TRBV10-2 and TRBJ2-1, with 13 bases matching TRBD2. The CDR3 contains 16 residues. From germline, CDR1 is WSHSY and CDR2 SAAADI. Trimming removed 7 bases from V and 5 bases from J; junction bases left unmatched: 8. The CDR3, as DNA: TGCGCCAGCAAGATGACTAGCGGGAGGACAGACAATGAGCAGTTCTTC. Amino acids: CASKMTSGRTDNEQFF.

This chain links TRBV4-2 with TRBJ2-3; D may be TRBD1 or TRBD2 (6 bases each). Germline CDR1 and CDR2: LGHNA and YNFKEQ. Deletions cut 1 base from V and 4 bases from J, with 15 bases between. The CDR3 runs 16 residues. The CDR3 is CASSQAKGGGADTQYF. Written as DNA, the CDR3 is TGTGCCAGCAGCCAAGCTAAGGGGGGCGGGGCAGATACGCAGTATTTT.

The CDR3 nucleotides are TGTGCCAGCAGCCCCCGGGGGGGGATACCTAGGGGGGATGAGCAGTTCTTC. Protein: CASSPRGGIPRGDEQFF. J is TRBJ2-1 and V is TRBV13; 8 nucleotides agree with TRBD2. Germline assignment: CDR1 PRHDT and CDR2 FYEKMQ (reference sequence). V gave up 5 bases and J gave up 8 bases; unmatched junction bases: 17. The CDR3 contains 17 residues.

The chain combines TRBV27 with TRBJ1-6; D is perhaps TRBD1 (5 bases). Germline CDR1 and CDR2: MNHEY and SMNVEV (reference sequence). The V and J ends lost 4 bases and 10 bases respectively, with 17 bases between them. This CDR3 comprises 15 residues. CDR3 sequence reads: CASSYGAGRNSPLHF. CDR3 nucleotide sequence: TGTGCCAGCAGTTATGGGGCAGGTCGAAACTCACCCCTCCACTTT.

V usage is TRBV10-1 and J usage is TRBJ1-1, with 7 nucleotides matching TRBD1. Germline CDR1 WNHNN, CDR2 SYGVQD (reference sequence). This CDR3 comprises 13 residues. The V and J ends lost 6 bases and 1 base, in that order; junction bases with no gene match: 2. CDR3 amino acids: CASREGANTEAFF. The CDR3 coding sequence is TGCGCCAGCAGGGAGGGGGCGAACACTGAAGCTTTCTTT.

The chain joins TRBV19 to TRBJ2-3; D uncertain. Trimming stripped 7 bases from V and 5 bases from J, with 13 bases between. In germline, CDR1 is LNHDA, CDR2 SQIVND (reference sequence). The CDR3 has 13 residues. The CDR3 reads CASKKTMGDTQYF. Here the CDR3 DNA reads TGTGCCAGTAAAAAAACGATGGGAGATACGCAGTATTTT.

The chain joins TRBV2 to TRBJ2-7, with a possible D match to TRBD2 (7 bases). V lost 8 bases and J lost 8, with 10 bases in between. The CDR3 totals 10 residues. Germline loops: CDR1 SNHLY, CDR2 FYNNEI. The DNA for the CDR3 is TGTGCCAGCGGGGGGGGCCAGCAGTACTTC. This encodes CASGGGQQYF.

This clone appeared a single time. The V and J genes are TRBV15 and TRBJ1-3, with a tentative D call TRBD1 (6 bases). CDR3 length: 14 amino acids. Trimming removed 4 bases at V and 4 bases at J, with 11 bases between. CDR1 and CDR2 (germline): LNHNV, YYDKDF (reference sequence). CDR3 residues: CATSIVGAGNTIYF. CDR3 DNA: TGTGCCACCAGCATAGTGGGGGCCGGAAACACCATATATTTT.

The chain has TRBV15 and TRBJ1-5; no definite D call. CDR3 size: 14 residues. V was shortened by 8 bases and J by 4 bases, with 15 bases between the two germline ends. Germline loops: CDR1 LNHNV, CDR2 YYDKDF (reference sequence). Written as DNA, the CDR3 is TGTGCCACCCGACCCCGTAGTTGGAATCAGCCCCAGCATTTT. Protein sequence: CATRPRSWNQPQHF.

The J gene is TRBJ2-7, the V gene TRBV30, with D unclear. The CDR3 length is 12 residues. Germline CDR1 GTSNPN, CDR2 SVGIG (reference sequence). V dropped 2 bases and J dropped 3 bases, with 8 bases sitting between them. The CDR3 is CAWSLADYEQYF. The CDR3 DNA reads TGTGCCTGGAGTTTGGCGGACTACGAGCAGTACTTC.

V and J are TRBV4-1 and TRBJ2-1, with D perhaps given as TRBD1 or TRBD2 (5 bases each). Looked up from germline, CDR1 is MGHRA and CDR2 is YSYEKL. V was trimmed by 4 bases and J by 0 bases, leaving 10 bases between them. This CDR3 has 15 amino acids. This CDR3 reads CASSPPGTSYNEQFF. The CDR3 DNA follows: TGCGCCAGCAGCCCCCCAGGGACCTCCTACAATGAGCAGTTCTTC.

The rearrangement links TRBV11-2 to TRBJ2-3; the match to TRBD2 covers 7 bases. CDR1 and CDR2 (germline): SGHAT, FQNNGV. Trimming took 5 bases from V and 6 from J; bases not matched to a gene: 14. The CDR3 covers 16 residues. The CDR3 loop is CASSPGGEVASDTQYF. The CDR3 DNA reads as TGTGCCAGCAGCCCTGGGGGGGAGGTGGCAAGCGATACGCAGTATTTT.

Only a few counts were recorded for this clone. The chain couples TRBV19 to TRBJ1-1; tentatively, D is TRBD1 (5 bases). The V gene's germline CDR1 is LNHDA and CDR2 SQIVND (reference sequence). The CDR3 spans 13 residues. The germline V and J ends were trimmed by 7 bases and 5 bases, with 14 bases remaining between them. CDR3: CASTWQGYTEAFF. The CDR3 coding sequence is TGTGCCAGTACTTGGCAGGGATATACTGAAGCTTTCTTT. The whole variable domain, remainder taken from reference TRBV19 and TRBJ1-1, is DGGITQSPKYLFRKEGQNVTLSCEQNLNHDAMYWYRQDPGQGLRLIYYSQIVNDFQKGDIAEGYSVSREKKESFPLTVTSAQKNPTAFYLCASTWQGYTEAFFGQGTRLTVV.

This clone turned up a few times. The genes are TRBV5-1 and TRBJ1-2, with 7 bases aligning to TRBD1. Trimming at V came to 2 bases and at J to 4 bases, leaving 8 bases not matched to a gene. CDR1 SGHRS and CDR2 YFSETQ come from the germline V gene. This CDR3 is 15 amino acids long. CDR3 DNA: TGCGCCAGCAGCTTAGACGGAGGGGGCCCCTATGGCTACACCTTC. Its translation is CASSLDGGGPYGYTF.